Below are 21 T cell receptor beta chains sequenced from a single sample in a study of T cell clonality in common variable immunodeficiency. Some clones are missing from TCRdb's copy, which holds only in-frame ones; the method was immunoSEQ multiplex PCR. In total the sample includes some 42,000 clones, none of them seen once. What these receptors recognize is not known. Findings and limits, study-wide: Fewer deletions and N-nucleotide insertions were reportedly seen in common variable immunodeficiency TCR beta sequences.

Input material: peripheral blood mononuclear cells. The origin of the receptors is a human donor with common variable immunodeficiency.

Here the CDR3 reads CASSPGTANQPQHF. The sequenced part of the CDR3 DNA is TGTGCCAGCAGCCCCGGGACAGCGAATCAGCCC. The chain is built from TRBV7-6 and TRBJ1-5; TRBD1 matches at 7 bases. The CDR3 end is not reached by the read, which stops 3 residues before it; the germline J gene fills it in. Trimming removed 5 bases from V and 4 bases from J; junction bases left unmatched: 5. The CDR3 runs to 14 residues. CDR1 and CDR2 (germline): SGHVS, FNYEAQ.

Remarks on this clone: One end of the junction fails to match germline, which may point to a read error. From the germline J gene comes the end of the CDR3, since the read stops 3 residues before it. The chain links TRBV18 to TRBJ1-6, with 7 positions matching TRBD1. Germline V CDR1 and CDR2: KGHSH, LQKENI. This CDR3 has 16 residues. The covered CDR3 bases are TGTGCCAGCTCACTTGGGGCCGGGACAGTTTATTCAACC. It codes for CASSLGAGTVYST. From start to end, the CDR3 is CASSLGAGTVYSTLHF.

This clone was seen many times. The missing CDR3 end, 3 residues past where the read stops, is filled in from the germline J gene. The V and J genes are TRBV20-1 and TRBJ2-1; D might be TRBD2 (6 bases). Germline lookup yields CDR1 DFQATT and CDR2 SNEGSKA (reference sequence). The CDR3 is 16 residues long. V shed 0 bases and J shed 5 bases, with 17 bases lying between them. CDR3 sequence: CSARDPTRDFNNEQFF. The part of the CDR3 DNA that was read is TGCAGTGCTAGAGATCCGACCCGGGACTTTAACAATGAG.

This clone was seen more than once but under ten times. The read is 3 residues too short to cover the CDR3 end, so that end is filled in from the germline J gene. V usage is TRBV19 and J usage is TRBJ1-3; D uncertain. V dropped 7 bases and J dropped 0 bases, with 13 bases sitting between them. CDR1 is LNHDA and CDR2 is SQIVND in the germline V gene (reference sequence). The CDR3 extends over 15 amino acids. CDR3 sequence reads: CASTTTLNSGNTIYF. CDR3 DNA (partial): TGTGCCAGTACCACGACACTCAACTCTGGAAACACC.

Notes on this clone: The CDR3 is cut off 3 residues early in the read; its end comes from the germline J gene. This chain connects TRBV7-3 to TRBJ2-1; 13 bases are a match to TRBD2. CDR1 is SGHTA and CDR2 is FQGTGA in the germline V gene. The CDR3 is 14 amino acids. With 5 bases clipped from V and 9 bases from J, the junction kept 4 bases outside the gene matches. The CDR3 DNA, read in part, is TGTGCCAGCAGCGCCCGGACTAGCGGGAGTGAG. Its protein is CASSARTSGSE. The entire CDR3 reads CASSARTSGSEQFF.

This clone has a count of ten or more. Read data end 3 residues before the CDR3 end; the end is taken from the germline J gene. This chain joins TRBV18 and TRBJ2-3; the D gene is possibly TRBD1 (6 bases). Between the trimmed V and J ends, which lost 8 bases and 1 base, there was a span of 16 bases. The CDR3 spans 15 residues. Germline assignment: CDR1 KGHSH and CDR2 LQKENI. The CDR3 loop is CASGAGAIGTDTQYF. The sequenced CDR3 bases are TGTGCCAGCGGTGCAGGGGCTATCGGCACAGATACG.

This clone showed up just a few times. The read ends 3 residues before the CDR3 terminus; that terminus is restored from the germline J gene. The rearrangement links TRBV20-1 to TRBJ2-7; TRBD2 aligns across 10 bases. The V segment lost 0 bases and the J segment 3 bases; nucleotides outside the gene matches: 8. Germline V gene data show CDR1 as DFQATT and CDR2 as SNEGSKA (reference sequence). The CDR3 consists of 16 residues. CDR3 bases read: TGCAGTGCTAGAGATCCAACTAGCGGGATTTACTACGAG. Protein product: CSARDPTSGIYYE. The CDR3, in full, reads CSARDPTSGIYYEQYF.

There are many counts of this clone. With the read ending 3 residues before the CDR3 end, the germline J gene is used to fill in that end. This sequence joins TRBV5-1 and TRBJ2-7, with TRBD1 matching over 10 bases. The CDR3 length is 15 residues. The V and J ends lost 4 bases and 5 bases, in that order; junction bases with no gene match: 9. CDR1 SGHRS and CDR2 YFSETQ come from the germline V gene. The CDR3 sequence: CASSRTTGGGDEQYF. The CDR3 bases that were read are TGCGCCAGCAGCCGGACGACAGGGGGCGGGGACGAG.

This clone was seen at least ten times. The sequenced fragment ends 3 residues before the CDR3 boundary, so the rest is inferred from the germline J gene. The chain uses TRBV2 and TRBJ1-1; 7 nucleotides match TRBD1. This CDR3 contains 10 residues. CDR1 is SNHLY, CDR2 FYNNEI, per germline. The sequenced CDR3 bases are TGTGCCAGCAGTACAGGGGTA. It encodes CASSTGV. The full CDR3 is CASSTGVAFF.

On this clone itself: The read stops 3 residues short of the end of the CDR3; the missing end is completed from the germline J gene. This rearrangement joins TRBV2 to TRBJ2-3; TRBD2 agrees at 10 bases. V lost 7 bases to trimming and J lost 1 base; unmatched junction nucleotides: 2. The CDR3 length is 14 residues. The germline V gene has CDR1 SNHLY and CDR2 FYNNEI. The CDR3 here is CASTGTSGTDTQYF. The covered CDR3 bases are TGTGCCAGCACGGGGACTAGCGGCACAGATACG.

This clone was seen more than once but under ten times. The CDR3 goes on 3 residues after the read ends, and that part is filled in from the germline J gene. V usage is TRBV5-1 and J usage is TRBJ2-7; the D gene is possibly TRBD2 (6 bases). V was trimmed by 8 bases and J by 2 bases, leaving 14 bases between them. This CDR3 contains 13 residues. Germline V gives CDR1 SGHRS, CDR2 YFSETQ. Here the CDR3 reads CARSSRGTYEQYF. The CDR3 bases that were read are TGCGCCAGAAGTTCACGGGGGACCTACGAG. Supplemented by reference TRBV5-1 and TRBJ2-7, the full variable domain reads KAGVTQTPRYLIKTRGQQVTLSCSPISGHRSVSWYQQTPGQGLQFLFEYFSETQRNKGNFPGRFSGRQFSNSRSEMNVSTLELGDSALYLCARSSRGTYEQYFGPGTRLTVT.

This clone has more than one count but fewer than ten. The read terminates 3 residues ahead of where the CDR3 ends, so the germline J gene completes it. The V and J genes are TRBV19 and TRBJ1-2, with D hard to call. The CDR3 covers 17 residues. Trimming cost V 3 bases and J 0 bases, with 17 bases left between them. CDR1 is LNHDA, CDR2 SQIVND, per germline (reference sequence). The CDR3 sequence is CASSMGGRPPPNYGYTF. The covered CDR3 bases are TGTGCCAGTAGTATGGGTGGCAGGCCACCACCTAACTATGGC. The full variable domain, with the rest looked up from reference TRBV19 and TRBJ1-2, is DGGITQSPKYLFRKEGQNVTLSCEQNLNHDAMYWYRQDPGQGLRLIYYSQIVNDFQKGDIAEGYSVSREKKESFPLTVTSAQKNPTAFYLCASSMGGRPPPNYGYTFGSGTRLTVV.

Comments on this clone: The CDR3 extends 3 residues past the end of the read, so its final part is completed from the germline J gene. The rearrangement links TRBV2 to TRBJ2-7, with D possibly being TRBD1 (5 bases). The length of the CDR3 is 13 residues. CDR1 and CDR2 from the germline V gene are SNHLY and FYNNEI. The V end lost 4 bases, the J end lost 4 bases, and 11 bases lay between the germline ends. CDR3 sequence reads: CASSGTQGYEQYF. The sequenced CDR3 bases are TGTGCCAGCAGTGGGACGCAGGGATACGAG. The complete variable domain, with remaining parts taken from reference TRBV2 and TRBJ2-7, reads EPEVTQTPSHQVTQMGQEVILRCVPISNHLYFYWYRQILGQKVEFLVSFYNNEISEKSEIFDDQFSVERPDGSNFTLKIRSTKLEDSAMYFCASSGTQGYEQYFGPGTRLTVT.

This clone has at least ten counts. The read gets to within 3 residues of the CDR3 end, and the germline J gene fills in the rest. The rearrangement joins TRBV20-1 to TRBJ1-1, with D possibly TRBD1 on 6 matching bases. V was trimmed by 0 bases and J by 4 bases, leaving 21 bases between them. Germline V lookup: CDR1 DFQATT, CDR2 SNEGSKA (reference sequence). This CDR3 spans 17 amino acids. The CDR3 bases that were read are TGCAGTGCTAGAGATGGGGGCCTTGACCGGGTGGGCACTGAA. Residues: CSARDGGLDRVGTE. The whole CDR3 reads CSARDGGLDRVGTEAFF.

With regard to this clone: A much larger clonotype is one base distant, so this may be a read error. The CDR3 end falls 3 residues outside the read, so it is completed with the germline J gene. The chain combines TRBV13 with TRBJ1-1; 8 bases fit TRBD1. The germline gives CDR1 PRHDT, CDR2 FYEKMQ (reference sequence). This CDR3 comprises 14 residues. V shed 4 bases, J shed 1 base, and the junction held 2 bases outside the gene matches. The CDR3 spells CASSSGQENTEAFF. The CDR3 bases that were read are TGTGCCAGCAGCTCGGGACAGGAGAACACTGAA. Filled out from reference TRBV13 and TRBJ1-1, the complete variable domain reads AAGVIQSPRHLIKEKRETATLKCYPIPRHDTVYWYQQGPGQDPQFLISFYEKMQSDKGSIPDRFSAQQFSDYHSELNMSSLELGDSALYFCASSSGQENTEAFFGQGTRLTVV.

As to this clone: The read comes to an end 3 residues before the CDR3 does, leaving the germline J gene to fill in the end. V and J are TRBV30 and TRBJ1-1; possibly TRBD1 for D (6 bases). The CDR3 has 15 residues. Trimming shortened V by 4 bases and J by 5 bases, and 20 bases separated the two germline ends. The germline CDR1 and CDR2 sequences are GTSNPN and SVGIG (reference sequence). The sequenced part of the CDR3 DNA is TGTGCCTGGATCATCCGCAGGGGTGGGAGAACTGAA. Protein: CAWIIRRGGRTE. The CDR3 reads in full as CAWIIRRGGRTEAFF.

This clone has only a few counts. The observed sequence ends 3 residues before the CDR3 terminus, with the missing tail filled in from the germline J gene. This rearrangement joins TRBV2 to TRBJ1-2; D not certain. Trimming stripped 7 bases from V and 4 bases from J, with 16 bases between. There are 14 residues in the CDR3. Germline values: CDR1 SNHLY, CDR2 FYNNEI. The CDR3 reads CASIRPSEGYGYTF. Incomplete CDR3 DNA: TGTGCCAGCATCCGGCCCTCGGAGGGCTATGGC.

This clone was counted ten times or more. With the read ending 3 residues before the CDR3 end, the germline J gene is used to fill in that end. The rearrangement joins TRBV14 to TRBJ2-7; 8 nucleotides match TRBD1. Unmatched junction bases numbered 10, after V lost 4 bases and J lost 2 bases. This CDR3 region has 16 residues. The germline V gene has CDR1 SGHDN and CDR2 FVKESK. The sequenced CDR3 bases are TGTGCCAGCAGCCGAGGGGGACAGGTCTACGCCTACGAG. Translation: CASSRGGQVYAYE. The entire CDR3 sequence reads CASSRGGQVYAYEQYF.

By proportion, this clone is medium-sized (0.01 to 0.1%). The read terminates 3 residues ahead of where the CDR3 ends, so the germline J gene completes it. J is TRBJ2-6 and V is TRBV6-1, with 12 nucleotides matching TRBD2. The CDR3 covers 19 residues. V was clipped by 2 bases and J by 0 bases; unmatched bases: 5. Germline loops: CDR1 MNHNS, CDR2 SASEGT. The CDR3 reads CASSERGLAGFSGANVLTF. CDR3 bases read: TGTGCCAGCAGTGAACGGGGACTAGCGGGTTTCTCTGGGGCCAACGTC.

This clone was counted ten times or more. The DNA ends 3 residues before the CDR3 does, and the rest of the CDR3 is filled in from the germline J gene. The chain couples TRBV19 to TRBJ2-2, with D tentatively TRBD1 (5 bases). V gave up 0 bases and J gave up 5 bases, with 7 bases separating them. CDR3 length: 14 residues. Germline CDR1 and CDR2: LNHDA and SQIVND (reference sequence). The sequenced part of the CDR3 DNA is TGTGCCAGTAGTATAGAAAGGGGAACCGGGGAG. This gives the protein CASSIERGTGE. Given in full, the CDR3 is CASSIERGTGELFF.

This clone was observed many times. The sequence runs out 3 residues before the end of the CDR3; the remainder is reconstructed from the germline J gene. The chain has TRBV20-1 and TRBJ2-1; 10 bases align to TRBD1. The germline V gene encodes CDR1 DFQATT and CDR2 SNEGSKA (reference sequence). With V trimmed by 6 bases and J by 9 bases, 14 bases remained unmatched. The CDR3 runs to 15 residues. The CDR3 loop reads CSAAWDRGHLGEQFF. Partial CDR3 DNA: TGCAGTGCCGCCTGGGACAGGGGCCATCTAGGTGAG.